The next 14 T cell receptor beta chains were all read from a single sample in a study of T cell repertoires in cytomegalovirus infection. A single record per CDR3 protein comes from TCRdb applying MiXCR to the reads. The table includes nearly 550,000 distinct CDR3 sequences, approximately 16% detected once. The specimen sequenced was CD8+ T cells from PBMCs. These TCRs come from a human donor in good health (CMV status not recorded). Some clones in this sample may be carry-over from other donors' samples.

In the case of this clonotype: The CDR3 does not end in the conserved phenylalanine or tryptophan, so this is likely a read error. The chain carries TRBV20-1 and TRBJ2-1; D may be TRBD1 (5 bases). CDR1 DFQATT and CDR2 SNEGSKA come from the germline V gene (reference sequence). This CDR3 is 19 amino acids long. The chain's CDR3 is CSARPSERGWSRTGYDQFL. DNA of the CDR3: TGCAGTGCTAGACCATCGGAAAGGGGTTGGTCGAGAACCGGCTATGATCAGTTCTTA.

This clonotype showed up many times. In DNA form, the CDR3 reads TGTGCCAGCAGCTTAGAGCCCCGGGGGACCTACGAGCAGTACTTC. Its protein product is CASSLEPRGTYEQYF. The chain is built from TRBV7-8 and TRBJ2-7, with D perhaps matching TRBD2 (6 bases). V dropped 1 base and J dropped 2 bases, with 12 bases sitting between them. The CDR3 is 15 residues long. The germline gives CDR1 SGHVS, CDR2 FQNEAQ.

Ten or more counts support this clonotype. The chain combines TRBV5-6 with TRBJ2-7; TRBD2 might be the D (5 bases). V was shortened by 7 bases and J by 2 bases, with 13 bases between the two germline ends. The CDR3 has 13 amino acids. Germline lookup yields CDR1 SGHDT and CDR2 YYEEEE. The CDR3, as DNA: TGTGCCAGCGGTCGAGGGCGAGCCTACGAGCAGTACTTC. Protein: CASGRGRAYEQYF.

The CDR3 region has the DNA TGCGCCAGCATGGGGTGGGACAGGGCTGGCGAGCAGTTCTTC. Translated, it gives CASMGWDRAGEQFF. This chain joins TRBV5-1 and TRBJ2-1; TRBD1 matches 9 bases. The CDR3 consists of 14 residues. The germline gives CDR1 SGHRS, CDR2 YFSETQ. J lost 10 bases, V lost 6 bases, and 11 bases had no gene match. Variable domain in full (rest from reference TRBV5-1 and TRBJ2-1): KAGVTQTPRYLIKTRGQQVTLSCSPISGHRSVSWYQQTPGQGLQFLFEYFSETQRNKGNFPGRFSGRQFSNSRSEMNVSTLELGDSALYLCASMGWDRAGEQFFGPGTRLTVL.

This clonotype was seen many times. This chain uses TRBV28 with TRBJ1-1; 7 bases are shared with TRBD1. J lost 4 bases, V lost 1 base, and 6 bases had no gene match. The CDR3 is 15 amino acids. The germline V gene encodes CDR1 MDHEN and CDR2 SYDVKM. The CDR3 region has the DNA TGTGCCAGCAGTTTATCGAGGGGGCGGCTCACTGAAGCTTTCTTT. Translation: CASSLSRGRLTEAFF.

The chain has TRBV20-1 and TRBJ2-1; D is unresolved. Germline CDR1 DFQATT, CDR2 SNEGSKA (reference sequence). Trimming took 1 base from V and 8 from J, leaving 9 bases between them. This CDR3 contains 12 residues. The CDR3 reads CSARVYGDEQFF. CDR3 sequence (DNA): TGCAGTGCTAGAGTCTACGGTGATGAGCAGTTCTTC.

The chain couples TRBV14 to TRBJ2-1; D ambiguous. V was pared by 0 bases and J by 4 bases, with 10 bases between. CDR1 SGHDN and CDR2 FVKESK come from the germline V gene. The CDR3 has 15 residues. The CDR3 is CASSQETGSYNEQFF. CDR3 bases: TGTGCCAGCAGCCAAGAAACCGGTTCGTACAATGAGCAGTTCTTC.

At least ten counts were recorded for this clonotype. This rearrangement joins TRBV7-9 to TRBJ2-7, with D maybe TRBD1 (5 bases). V lost 5 bases and J 3 bases, leaving 11 bases between the germline ends. This CDR3 spans 13 amino acids. CDR1 and CDR2 from the germline V gene are SEHNR and FQNEAQ (reference sequence). CDR3 in amino acids: CASSQDIFYEQYF. Written as DNA, the CDR3 is TGTGCCAGCAGCCAGGACATTTTCTACGAGCAGTACTTC. The full variable domain, completed using reference TRBV7-9 and TRBJ2-7, is DTGVSQNPRHKITKRGQNVTFRCDPISEHNRLYWYRQTLGQGPEFLTYFQNEAQLEKSRLLSDRFSAERPKGSFSTLEIQRTEQGDSAMYLCASSQDIFYEQYFGPGTRLTVT.

This clonotype was seen only a few times. The V call is TRBV2, the J call TRBJ2-2; TRBD1 aligns across 9 bases. J lost 3 bases, V lost 7 bases, and 9 bases had no gene match. The CDR3 runs to 16 residues. The germline V gene encodes CDR1 SNHLY and CDR2 FYNNEI. The CDR3 here is CASKEQGASYTGELFF. The CDR3 DNA is TGTGCCAGCAAGGAACAGGGGGCGTCGTACACCGGGGAGCTGTTTTTT.

Only one count was recorded for this clonotype. The CDR3 DNA reads TGTGCCTGGAGTGCTCTGGCGAAGAATCAGCCCCAGCATTTT. It codes for CAWSALAKNQPQHF. The chain couples TRBV30 to TRBJ1-5; D gene uncertain. The CDR3 spans 14 residues. Trimming removed 1 base from V and 4 bases from J, with 11 bases in between. Germline-derived CDR1 and CDR2 are GTSNPN and SVGIG (reference sequence).

In its sample, this clonotype was seen many times. The CDR3: CASSPGGGRNNEQFF. CDR3 coding DNA: TGTGCCAGCAGCCCTGGCGGGGGGAGAAACAATGAGCAGTTCTTC. V is TRBV11-3 and J is TRBJ2-1; TRBD2 matches at 8 bases. J was trimmed by 5 bases and V by 5 bases; bases with no gene match: 8. CDR3 size: 15 residues. Germline CDR1 SGHNT, CDR2 YENEEA.

The chain recombines TRBV6-1 with TRBJ2-2; 10 bases fit TRBD1. Germline loops: CDR1 MNHNS, CDR2 SASEGT. The junction had 12 bases not matched to a gene; V was cut back by 11 bases and J by 6 bases. This CDR3 comprises 15 residues. In DNA form, the CDR3 reads TGTGCCTGCCGGGACAGGGGTCAGTACGCCGGGGAGCTGTTTTTT. Its protein is CACRDRGQYAGELFF.

This clonotype came up many times. The chain is built from TRBV6-4 and TRBJ2-3, with 13 nucleotides matching TRBD2. The CDR3 loop spans 16 amino acids. V shed 2 bases, J shed 1 base, and the junction held 0 bases outside the gene matches. The germline gives CDR1 MRHNA, CDR2 SNTAGT. This chain's CDR3 is CASSDGTSGGTDTQYF. Here the CDR3 DNA reads TGTGCCAGCAGTGACGGGACTAGCGGGGGCACAGATACGCAGTATTTT.

The chain couples TRBV4-1 to TRBJ2-7; D is perhaps TRBD1 (7 bases). CDR1 MGHRA and CDR2 YSYEKL come from the germline V gene. This CDR3 region has 14 residues. Trimming took off 0 bases at V and 7 bases at J, with 13 bases between the two ends. CDR3 region: CASSQDEGAGEQYF. DNA of the CDR3: TGCGCCAGCAGCCAAGATGAGGGGGCGGGGGAGCAGTACTTC.